The present entry profiles one TCR beta chain with its context. Antigen unknown. The data were taken from a study of post-analysis software for immune sequencing data. Deletions cut 4 bases from V and 5 bases from J, with 14 bases between. The CDR3 has 14 residues. The V gene's germline CDR1 is SGHTA and CDR2 FQGTGA. Presence of unique molecular identifiers characterized the TCR beta cDNA libraries. A single record per CDR3 protein comes from TCRdb applying MiXCR to the PCR reads. This sample has about 620,000 distinct CDR3 sequences; 44% occur once, and the top ten carry more than 1.5%. Study-wide findings and caveats: About five TRBV segments appeared more often in patients than in controls, and TRBV5-6, TRBV5-1 and TRBV20-1 were among these.

The receptor was isolated from a girl aged 10 to 17 with multiple sclerosis. The V call is TRBV7-3, the J call TRBJ2-5; the D is unclear. Sequencing was carried out using blood. The CDR3 loop is CASSSFGQRETQYF. The CDR3 bases are TGTGCCAGCAGCTCCTTCGGTCAGAGGGAGACCCAGTACTTC.